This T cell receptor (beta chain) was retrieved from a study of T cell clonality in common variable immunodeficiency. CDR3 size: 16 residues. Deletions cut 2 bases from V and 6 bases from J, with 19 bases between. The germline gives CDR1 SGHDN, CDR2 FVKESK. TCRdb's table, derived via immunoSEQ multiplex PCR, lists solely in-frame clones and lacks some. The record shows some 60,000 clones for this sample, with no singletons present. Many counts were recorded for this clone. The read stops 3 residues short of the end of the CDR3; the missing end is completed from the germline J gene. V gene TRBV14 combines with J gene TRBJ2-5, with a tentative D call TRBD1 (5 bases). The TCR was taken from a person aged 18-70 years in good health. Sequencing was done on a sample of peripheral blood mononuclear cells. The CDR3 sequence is CASSQLFGQGSKTQYF. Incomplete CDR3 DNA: TGTGCCAGCAGCCAACTTTTCGGGCAGGGATCGAAGACC. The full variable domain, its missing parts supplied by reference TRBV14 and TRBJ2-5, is EAGVTQFPSHSVIEKGQTVTLRCDPISGHDNLYWYRRVMGKEIKFLLHFVKESKQDESGMPNNRFLAERTGGTYSTLKVQPAELEDSGVYFCASSQLFGQGSKTQYFGPGTRLLVL.